The 4 T cell receptor beta chains below come from one sample, sequenced in a study of T cells after yellow fever vaccination. TCRdb redid the calling of the 5' RACE reads with MiXCR, one entry per CDR3 protein. This sample has approximately 300,000 distinct CDR3 sequences; over 8% occur once, and the top ten carry 18%. Sequenced here: PBMCs, sampled on the day of the first yellow fever vaccination. The receptors come from a man between 18 and 35 years old who received the YFV17D yellow fever vaccine.

The V gene is TRBV28, the J gene TRBJ1-6, with 7 nucleotides matching TRBD1. The CDR3 sequence is 11 residues long. V lost 4 bases, J lost 18 bases, and 6 bases stayed unmatched. Germline CDR1 reads MDHEN; CDR2 reads SYDVKM. The CDR3 spells CASSYDRDPHF. CDR3 nucleotides: TGTGCCAGCAGTTACGACAGGGATCCCCACTTT. The variable domain in full, completed from reference TRBV28 and TRBJ1-6, reads DVKVTQSSRYLVKRTGEKVFLECVQDMDHENMFWYRQDPGLGLRLIYFSYDVKMKEKGDIPEGYSVSREKKERFSLILESASTNQTSMYLCASSYDRDPHFGNGTRLTVT.

V and J are TRBV29-1 and TRBJ2-7; TRBD1 matches 7 bases. This CDR3 comprises 12 residues. Trimming at V came to 4 bases and at J to 4 bases, leaving 4 bases not matched to a gene. The V gene's germline CDR1 is SQVTM and CDR2 ANQGSEA. The CDR3: CSVGDSGYEQYF. For the CDR3, the DNA is TGCAGCGTTGGGGACAGCGGATACGAGCAGTACTTC.

The chain uses TRBV5-1 and TRBJ2-5; no clear D gene. This CDR3 is 15 amino acids long. Trimming removed 1 base at V and 2 bases at J, with 12 bases between. Germline V CDR1 and CDR2: SGHRS, YFSETQ. DNA of the CDR3: TGCGCCAGCAGCTTGCTAGGGCGAACTCAAGAGACCCAGTACTTC. It encodes CASSLLGRTQETQYF.

This clonotype showed up just a few times. The V and J genes are TRBV11-1 and TRBJ2-1, with 9 bases fitting TRBD2. Trimming removed 5 bases from V and 4 bases from J; junction bases left unmatched: 15. Germline values: CDR1 SGHAT, CDR2 FQDESV (reference sequence). This CDR3 spans 18 amino acids. CDR3 in amino acids: CASSPPAGAGGAYNEQFF. The CDR3 nucleotides are TGTGCCAGCAGCCCTCCCGCGGGGGCGGGGGGGGCGTACAATGAGCAGTTCTTC.